This is a list of T cell receptor beta chains from one sample in a study of vaccination and CD4 T cells after COVID-19. MiXCR, applied by TCRdb to the PCR reads, yields one record per CDR3 protein. The table records 13,000 or so distinct CDR3 sequences, over 40% of them present only once. No cognate antigen is known for these TCRs. Material: CD4+ T cells from blood, cultured in vitro. These receptors all stem from a human donor who had recovered from COVID-19. The CDR3 runs from the conserved cysteine through the conserved F or W. The D gene is left open where the match is weak. The size field is filled for only some rows; it gives once, few, many or a size class.

>TRBV10-3|.|TRBJ2-2|.
TGTGCCTCAAAGGGATCGGACTTCCCCGGGGAGCTGTTTTTT
CASKGSDFPGELFF
>TRBV7-2|few|TRBJ1-3|.
TGTGCCAGCAGCTTAAGTCCGGGGTCCGGAAACACCATATATTTT
CASSLSPGSGNTIYF
>TRBV30|once|TRBJ2-3|TRBD2
TGTGCCCTCCGGGGGCCTAGCGGGAGGGGCACAGATACGCAGTATTTT
CALRGPSGRGTDTQYF
>TRBV5-1|.|TRBJ2-7|.
TGCGCCAGCAGCCTCCAGGGGGGAGCCTACGAGCAGTACTTC
CASSLQGGAYEQYF
>TRBV24-1|.|TRBJ2-3|.
TGTGCCACCAGTGACCCGGGGACAGATACGCAGTATTTT
CATSDPGTDTQYF
>TRBV11-3|few|TRBJ2-3|.
TGTGCCAGCAGCACGGGTGTGGGTACGGTGCAGTATTTT
CASSTGVGTVQYF
>TRBV7-9|.|TRBJ2-7|.
TGTGCCAGCAGCTCCACTACCGCCATGCGCCATCGGTCGCAGTACTTC
CASSSTTAMRHRSQYF
>TRBV6-1|.|TRBJ1-5|TRBD1
TGTGCCAGCAGTACAGCCTCGACAGGGTCCAATCAGCCCCAGCATTTT
CASSTASTGSNQPQHF
>TRBV6-2/TRBV6-3|few|TRBJ2-5|.
TGTGCCAGCAGTTCTACAGAGACCCAGTACTTC
CASSSTETQYF
>TRBV6-4|.|TRBJ2-3|TRBD2
TGTGCCAGCAGTGACTCGGCTAGCGGGAGCACAGATACGCAGTATTTT
CASSDSASGSTDTQYF
>TRBV25-1|.|TRBJ1-2|.
TGTGCCAGCAGTGAATTAGGCCTCGACGAGGATGGCTACACCTTC
CASSELGLDEDGYTF
>TRBV20-1|.|TRBJ2-5|TRBD1
TGCAGTGCTAAACCGGGACAGGGGTCAGAGACCCAGTACTTC
CSAKPGQGSETQYF
>TRBV5-1|.|TRBJ1-1|TRBD1
TGCGCCAGCAGCTTGTGGGGGGACAGGGGGTCGAACACTGAAGCTTTCTTT
CASSLWGDRGSNTEAFF
>TRBV6-5|few|TRBJ1-6|.
TGTGCCAGCAGTTACTCGGAAAGGGGTTATTCACCCCTCCACTTT
CASSYSERGYSPLHF
>TRBV5-1|.|TRBJ2-5|.
TGCGCCAGCAGCCCGGGACTCGCGGGGGAGACCCAGTACTTC
CASSPGLAGETQYF
>TRBV9|.|TRBJ2-7|.
TGTGCCAGCAGCGTAGTAGGAACGGGCGAGCAGTACTTC
CASSVVGTGEQYF
>TRBV2|.|TRBJ2-5|TRBD2
TGTGCCAGCAGGACACTAGCGGGGGAGACCCAGTACTTC
CASRTLAGETQYF
>TRBV11-1|.|TRBJ2-5|.
TGTGCCAGCAGCTTAGGTGGGAAACAAGAGACCCAGTACTTC
CASSLGGKQETQYF
>TRBV6-1|few|TRBJ2-5|.
TGTGCCAGCAGCGGGAGAAGACAAGAGACCCAGTACTTC
CASSGRRQETQYF
>TRBV19|few|TRBJ2-5|.
TGTGCCAGTAGTAGGGAAGAGACCCAGTACTTC
CASSREETQYF
>TRBV2|.|TRBJ2-4|.
TGTGCCAGCAGTGATTATGGGAATGGGGACCCACTAGCCAAAAACATTCAGTACTTC
CASSDYGNGDPLAKNIQYF
>TRBV2|.|TRBJ1-3|.
TGTGCCAGCAGTTTTGGAAACACCATATATTTT
CASSFGNTIYF
>TRBV12-3/TRBV12-4|.|TRBJ2-7|TRBD2
TGTGCCAGCAGTTTAGCTTATAGCGGGAGGGAACACTCCGAGCAGTACTTC
CASSLAYSGREHSEQYF
>TRBV6-1|.|TRBJ2-7|TRBD1
TGTGCCAGCACTACGGGACAGTCCTACGAGCAGTACTTC
CASTTGQSYEQYF
>TRBV19|.|TRBJ2-1|.
TGTGCCAGTAGTATAGATATCGGCGAGGGTTATGAGCAGTTCTTC
CASSIDIGEGYEQFF
>TRBV12-3/TRBV12-4|.|TRBJ2-5|TRBD2
TGTGCCAGCAGTTCGAGCGGGAGAAAGGAGACCCAGTACTTC
CASSSSGRKETQYF
>TRBV19|.|TRBJ2-1|.
TGTGCCAGTAACGTAAGGGTCTCGGGGACGGGGCAGTTCTTC
CASNVRVSGTGQFF